Described below is a single T cell receptor beta chain sequence and its context. The antigen is not known. This sample includes further DNA sequences coding for the same CDR3. Some clones are missing from TCRdb's copy, which holds only in-frame ones; the method was immunoSEQ multiplex PCR. The sample lists some 51,000 clones, more than 80% occurring once. The source of the sample is a study of T cells in localized non-small cell lung cancer. With 0 bases removed from V and 6 bases from J, the gap between germline ends came to 11 bases. The germline CDR1 and CDR2 sequences are MNHNY and SVGAGI (reference sequence). This CDR3 comprises 15 residues. Findings of the study overall: Tumor trailed uninvolved adjacent lung in T cell clonality, which peaked there. As only one tumor region underwent sequencing, heterogeneity remains possible. Median detection of top 100 tumor clones in adjacent lung was 55 to 60 clones.

The V gene is TRBV6-6, the J gene TRBJ1-4; D may be TRBD1 (5 bases). The material was peripheral blood, obtained before any cancer treatment. The source of this sequence is a woman aged 35 to 75 with stage I lung adenocarcinoma. Here the CDR3 reads CASSYSRGVYEKLFF. In DNA, the CDR3 is TGTGCCAGCAGTTACTCGAGGGGTGTGTATGAAAAACTGTTTTTT.